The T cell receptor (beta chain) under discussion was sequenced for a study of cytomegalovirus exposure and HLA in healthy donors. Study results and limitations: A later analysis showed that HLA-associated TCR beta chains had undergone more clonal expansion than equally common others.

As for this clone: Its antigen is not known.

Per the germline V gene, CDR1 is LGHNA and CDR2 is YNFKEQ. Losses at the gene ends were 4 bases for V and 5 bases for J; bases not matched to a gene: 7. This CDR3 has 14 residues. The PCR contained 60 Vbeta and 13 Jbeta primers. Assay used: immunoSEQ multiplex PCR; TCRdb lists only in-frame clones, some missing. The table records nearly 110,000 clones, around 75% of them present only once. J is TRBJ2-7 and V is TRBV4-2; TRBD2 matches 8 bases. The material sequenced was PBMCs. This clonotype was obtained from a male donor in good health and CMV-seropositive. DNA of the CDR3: TGTGCCAGCAGCCTCCGACTAGCGTCTAACGAGCAGTACTTC. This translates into CASSLRLASNEQYF.